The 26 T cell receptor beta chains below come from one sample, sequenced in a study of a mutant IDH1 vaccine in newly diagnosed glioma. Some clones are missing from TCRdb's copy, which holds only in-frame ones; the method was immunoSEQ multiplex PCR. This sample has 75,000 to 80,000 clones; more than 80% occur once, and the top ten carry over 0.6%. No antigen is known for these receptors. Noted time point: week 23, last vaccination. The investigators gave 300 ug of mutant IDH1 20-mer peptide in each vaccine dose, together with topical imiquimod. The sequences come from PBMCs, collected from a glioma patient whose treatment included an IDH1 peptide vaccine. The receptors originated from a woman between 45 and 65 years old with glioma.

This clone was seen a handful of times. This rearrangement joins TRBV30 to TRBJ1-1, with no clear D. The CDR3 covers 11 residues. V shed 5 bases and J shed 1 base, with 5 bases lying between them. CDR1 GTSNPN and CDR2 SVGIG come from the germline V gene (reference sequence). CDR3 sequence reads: CAWVENTEAFF. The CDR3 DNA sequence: TGTGCCTGGGTGGAGAACACTGAAGCTTTCTTT.

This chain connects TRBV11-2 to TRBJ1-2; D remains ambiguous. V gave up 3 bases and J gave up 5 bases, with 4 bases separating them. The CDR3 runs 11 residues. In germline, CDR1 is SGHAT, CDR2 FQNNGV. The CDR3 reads CASSFRYGYTF. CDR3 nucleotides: TGTGCCAGCAGCTTCCGATATGGCTACACCTTC.

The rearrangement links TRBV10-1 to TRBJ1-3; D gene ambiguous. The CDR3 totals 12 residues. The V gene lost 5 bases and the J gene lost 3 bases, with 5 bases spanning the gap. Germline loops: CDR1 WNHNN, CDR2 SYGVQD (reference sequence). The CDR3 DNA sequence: TGCGCCAGCAGTCCCGGTGGAAACACCATATATTTT. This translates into CASSPGGNTIYF.

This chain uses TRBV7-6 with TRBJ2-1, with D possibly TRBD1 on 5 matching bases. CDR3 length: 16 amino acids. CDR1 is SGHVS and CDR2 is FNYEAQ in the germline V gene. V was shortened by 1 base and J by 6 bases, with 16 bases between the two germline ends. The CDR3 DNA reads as TGTGCCAGCAGCTTAGAGGCAGGGCGTTTCCTCAATGAGCAGTTCTTC. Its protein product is CASSLEAGRFLNEQFF. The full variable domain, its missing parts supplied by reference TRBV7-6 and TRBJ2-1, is GAGVSQSPRYKVTKRGQDVALRCDPISGHVSLYWYRQALGQGPEFLTYFNYEAQQDKSGLPNDRFSAERPEGSISTLTIQRTEQRDSAMYRCASSLEAGRFLNEQFFGPGTRLTVL.

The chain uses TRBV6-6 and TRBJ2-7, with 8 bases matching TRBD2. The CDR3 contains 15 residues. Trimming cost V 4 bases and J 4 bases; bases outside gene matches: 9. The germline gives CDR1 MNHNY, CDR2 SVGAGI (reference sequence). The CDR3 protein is CASSWTSSSSYEQYF. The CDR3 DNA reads TGTGCCAGCAGTTGGACTAGCAGTTCTTCTTACGAGCAGTACTTC.

This CDR3 is CASSRDSYNEQFF. CDR3 sequence (DNA): TGTGCCAGCAGCCGGGACAGTTACAATGAGCAGTTCTTC. The chain uses TRBV5-6 and TRBJ2-1, with 7 nucleotides matching TRBD1. The CDR3 spans 13 residues. The V segment lost 4 bases and the J segment 4 bases; nucleotides outside the gene matches: 2. Looked up from germline, CDR1 is SGHDT and CDR2 is YYEEEE.

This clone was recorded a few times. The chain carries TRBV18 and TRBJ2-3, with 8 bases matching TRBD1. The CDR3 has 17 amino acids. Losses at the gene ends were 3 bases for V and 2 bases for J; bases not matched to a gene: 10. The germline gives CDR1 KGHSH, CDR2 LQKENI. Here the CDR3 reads CASSPYLMDRDTDTQYF. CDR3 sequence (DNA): TGTGCCAGCTCACCTTACTTGATGGACAGGGACACAGATACGCAGTATTTT.

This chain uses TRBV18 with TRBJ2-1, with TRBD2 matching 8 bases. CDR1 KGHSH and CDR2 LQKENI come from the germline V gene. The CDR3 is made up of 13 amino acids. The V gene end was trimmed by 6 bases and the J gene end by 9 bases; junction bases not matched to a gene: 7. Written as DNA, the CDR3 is TGTGCCAGCTCGTCGGGACTAGAGGGTGAGCAGTTCTTC. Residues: CASSSGLEGEQFF.

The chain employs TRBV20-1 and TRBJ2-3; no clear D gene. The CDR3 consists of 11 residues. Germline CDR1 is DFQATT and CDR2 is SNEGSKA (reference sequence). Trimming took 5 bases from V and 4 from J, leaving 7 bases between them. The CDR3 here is CSASVADTQYF. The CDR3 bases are TGCAGTGCTTCGGTCGCAGATACGCAGTATTTT.

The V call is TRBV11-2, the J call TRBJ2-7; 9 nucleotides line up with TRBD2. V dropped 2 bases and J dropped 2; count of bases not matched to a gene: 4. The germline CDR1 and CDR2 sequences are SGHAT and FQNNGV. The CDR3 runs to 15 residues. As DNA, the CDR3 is TGTGCCAGCAGCTTAAGTAGCGGGAGCGCCTACGAGCAGTACTTC. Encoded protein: CASSLSSGSAYEQYF.

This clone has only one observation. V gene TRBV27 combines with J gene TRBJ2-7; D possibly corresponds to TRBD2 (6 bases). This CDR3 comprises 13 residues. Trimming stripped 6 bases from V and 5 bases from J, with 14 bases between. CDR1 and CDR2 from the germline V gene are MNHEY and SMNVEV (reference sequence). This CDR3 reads CASSQPLAHEQYF. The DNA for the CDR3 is TGTGCCAGCAGCCAGCCTCTAGCGCACGAGCAGTACTTC.

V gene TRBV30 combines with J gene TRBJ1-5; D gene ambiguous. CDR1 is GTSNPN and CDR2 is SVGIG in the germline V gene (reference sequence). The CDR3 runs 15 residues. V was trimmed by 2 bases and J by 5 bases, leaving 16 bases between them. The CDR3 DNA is TGTGCCTGGAGTATCGGCGGTGGAAGGGATCAGCCCCAGCATTTT. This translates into CAWSIGGGRDQPQHF.

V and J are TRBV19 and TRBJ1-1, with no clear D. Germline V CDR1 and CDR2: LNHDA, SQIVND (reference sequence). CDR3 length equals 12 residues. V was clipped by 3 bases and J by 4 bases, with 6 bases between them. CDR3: CASSMEITEAFF. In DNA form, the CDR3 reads TGTGCCAGTAGTATGGAGATCACTGAAGCTTTCTTT.

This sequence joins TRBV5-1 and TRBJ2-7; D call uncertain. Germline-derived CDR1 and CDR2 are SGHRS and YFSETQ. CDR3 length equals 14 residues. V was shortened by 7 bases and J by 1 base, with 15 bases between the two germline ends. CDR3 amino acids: CASRRDYRSYEQYF. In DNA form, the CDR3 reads TGCGCCAGCCGGAGAGATTATAGGTCCTACGAGCAGTACTTC.

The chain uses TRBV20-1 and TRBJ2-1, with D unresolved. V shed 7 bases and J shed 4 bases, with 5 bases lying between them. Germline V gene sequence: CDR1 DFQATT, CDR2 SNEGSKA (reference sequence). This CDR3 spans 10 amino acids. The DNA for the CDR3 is TGCAGTGGCGGATACAATGAGCAGTTCTTC. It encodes CSGGYNEQFF.

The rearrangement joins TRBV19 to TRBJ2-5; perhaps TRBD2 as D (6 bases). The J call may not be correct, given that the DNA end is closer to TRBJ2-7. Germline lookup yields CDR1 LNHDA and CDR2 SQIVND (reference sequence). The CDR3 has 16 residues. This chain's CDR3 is CASSISTGTRSYEQYF. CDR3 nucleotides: TGTGCCAGTAGTATATCAACCGGGACTCGTTCCTACGAGCAGTACTTC.

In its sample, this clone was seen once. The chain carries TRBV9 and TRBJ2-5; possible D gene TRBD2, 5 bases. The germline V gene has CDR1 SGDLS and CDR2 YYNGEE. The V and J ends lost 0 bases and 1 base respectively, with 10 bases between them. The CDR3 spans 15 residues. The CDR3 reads CASSVEVGSQETQYF. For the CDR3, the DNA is TGTGCCAGCAGCGTAGAGGTTGGGAGCCAAGAGACCCAGTACTTC.

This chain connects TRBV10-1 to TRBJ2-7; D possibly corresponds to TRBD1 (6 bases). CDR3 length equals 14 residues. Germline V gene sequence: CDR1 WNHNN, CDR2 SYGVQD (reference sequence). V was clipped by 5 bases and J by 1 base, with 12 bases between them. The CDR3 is CASSINRDSYEQYF. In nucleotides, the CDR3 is TGCGCCAGCAGTATAAACAGGGATTCCTACGAGCAGTACTTC.

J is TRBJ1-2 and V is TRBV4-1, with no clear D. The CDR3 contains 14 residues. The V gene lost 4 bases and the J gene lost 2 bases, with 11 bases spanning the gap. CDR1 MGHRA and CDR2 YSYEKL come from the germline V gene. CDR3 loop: CASSRIGENYGYTF. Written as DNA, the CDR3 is TGCGCCAGCAGCCGGATTGGGGAGAACTATGGCTACACCTTC.

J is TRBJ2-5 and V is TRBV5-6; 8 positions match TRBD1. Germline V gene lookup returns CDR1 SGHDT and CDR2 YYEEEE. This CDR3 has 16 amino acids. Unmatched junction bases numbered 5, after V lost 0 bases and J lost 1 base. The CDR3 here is CASSLVATGVQETQYF. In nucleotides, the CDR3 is TGTGCCAGCAGCTTGGTCGCGACAGGGGTCCAAGAGACCCAGTACTTC.

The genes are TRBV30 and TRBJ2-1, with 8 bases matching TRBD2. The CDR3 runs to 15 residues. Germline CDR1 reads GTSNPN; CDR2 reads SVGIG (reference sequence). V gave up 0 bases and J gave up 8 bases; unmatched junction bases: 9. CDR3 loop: CAWSVVAGSRDEQFF. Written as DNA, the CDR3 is TGTGCCTGGAGTGTAGTAGCGGGAAGTAGGGATGAGCAGTTCTTC.

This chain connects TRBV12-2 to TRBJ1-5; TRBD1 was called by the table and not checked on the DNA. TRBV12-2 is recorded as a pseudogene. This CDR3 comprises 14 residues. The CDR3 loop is CASRLGGTNQPQHF. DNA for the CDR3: TGTGCAAGTCGCTTAGGAGGGACAAATCAGCCCCAGCATTTT.

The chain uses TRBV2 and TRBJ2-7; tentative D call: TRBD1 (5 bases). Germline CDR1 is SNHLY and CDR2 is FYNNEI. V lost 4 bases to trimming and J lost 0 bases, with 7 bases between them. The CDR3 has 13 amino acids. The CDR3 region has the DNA TGTGCCAGCAGTGCGACAGACTCCTACGAGCAGTACTTC. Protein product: CASSATDSYEQYF.

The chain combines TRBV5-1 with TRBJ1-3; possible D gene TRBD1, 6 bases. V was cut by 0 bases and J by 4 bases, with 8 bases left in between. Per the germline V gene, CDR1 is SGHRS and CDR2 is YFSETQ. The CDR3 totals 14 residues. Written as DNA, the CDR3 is TGCGCCAGCAGCTTGGAAACAGGGGGAAACACCATATATTTT. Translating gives CASSLETGGNTIYF. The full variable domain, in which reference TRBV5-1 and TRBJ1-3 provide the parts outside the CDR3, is KAGVTQTPRYLIKTRGQQVTLSCSPISGHRSVSWYQQTPGQGLQFLFEYFSETQRNKGNFPGRFSGRQFSNSRSEMNVSTLELGDSALYLCASSLETGGNTIYFGEGSWLTVV.

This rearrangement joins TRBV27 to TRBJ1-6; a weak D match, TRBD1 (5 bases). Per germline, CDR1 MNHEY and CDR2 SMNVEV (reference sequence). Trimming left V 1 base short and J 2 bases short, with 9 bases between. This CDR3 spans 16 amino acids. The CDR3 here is CASSLYRGTYNSPLHF. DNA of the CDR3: TGTGCCAGCAGTTTATATAGGGGAACCTATAATTCACCCCTCCACTTT.

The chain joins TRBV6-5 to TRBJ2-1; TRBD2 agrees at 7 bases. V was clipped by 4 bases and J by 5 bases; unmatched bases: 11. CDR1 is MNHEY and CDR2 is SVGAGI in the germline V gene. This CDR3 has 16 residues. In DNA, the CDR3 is TGTGCCAGCAGTTTCGCCGGGCCCCGGGGGGACAATGAGCAGTTCTTC. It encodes CASSFAGPRGDNEQFF.